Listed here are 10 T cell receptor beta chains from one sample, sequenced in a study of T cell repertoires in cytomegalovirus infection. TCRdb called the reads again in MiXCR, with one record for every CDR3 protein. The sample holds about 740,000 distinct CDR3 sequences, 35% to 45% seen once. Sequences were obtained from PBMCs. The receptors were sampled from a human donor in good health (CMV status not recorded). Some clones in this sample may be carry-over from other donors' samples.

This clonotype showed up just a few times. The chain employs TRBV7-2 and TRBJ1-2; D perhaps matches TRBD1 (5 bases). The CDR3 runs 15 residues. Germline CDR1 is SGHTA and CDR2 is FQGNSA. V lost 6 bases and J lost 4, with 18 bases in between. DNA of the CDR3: TGTGCCAGCAGTTCCAATCAGGGAGGGAGCTATGGCTACACCTTC. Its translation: CASSSNQGGSYGYTF.

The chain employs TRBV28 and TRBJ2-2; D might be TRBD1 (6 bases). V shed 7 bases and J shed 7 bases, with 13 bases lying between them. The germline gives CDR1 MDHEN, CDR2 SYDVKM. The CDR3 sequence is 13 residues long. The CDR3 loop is CASIPGAIGELFF. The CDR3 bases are TGTGCCAGCATCCCAGGGGCAATCGGGGAGCTGTTTTTT. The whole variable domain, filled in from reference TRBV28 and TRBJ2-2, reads DVKVTQSSRYLVKRTGEKVFLECVQDMDHENMFWYRQDPGLGLRLIYFSYDVKMKEKGDIPEGYSVSREKKERFSLILESASTNQTSMYLCASIPGAIGELFFGEGSRLTVL.

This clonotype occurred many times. The CDR3 nucleotides read TGTGCCAGCAGACCCCCCGGTGGGGGGATTCAAGAGACCCAGTACTTC. The encoded protein is CASRPPGGGIQETQYF. The chain has TRBV7-2 and TRBJ2-5; possibly TRBD2 for D (6 bases). Deletions cut 6 bases from V and 2 bases from J, with 19 bases between. The V gene's germline CDR1 is SGHTA and CDR2 FQGNSA. CDR3 length: 16 residues.

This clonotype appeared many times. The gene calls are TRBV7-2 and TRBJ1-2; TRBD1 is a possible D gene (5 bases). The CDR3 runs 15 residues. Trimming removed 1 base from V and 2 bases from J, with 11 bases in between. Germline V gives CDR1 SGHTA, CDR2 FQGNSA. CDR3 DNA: TGTGCCAGCAGCTTAGGACCGCGGGACAACTATGGCTACACCTTC. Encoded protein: CASSLGPRDNYGYTF.

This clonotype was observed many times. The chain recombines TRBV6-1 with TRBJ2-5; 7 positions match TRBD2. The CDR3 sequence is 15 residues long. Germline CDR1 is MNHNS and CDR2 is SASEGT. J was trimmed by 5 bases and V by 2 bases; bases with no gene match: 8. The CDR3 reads CASSESAGDVETQYF. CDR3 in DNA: TGTGCCAGCAGTGAAAGTGCGGGAGACGTGGAGACCCAGTACTTC.

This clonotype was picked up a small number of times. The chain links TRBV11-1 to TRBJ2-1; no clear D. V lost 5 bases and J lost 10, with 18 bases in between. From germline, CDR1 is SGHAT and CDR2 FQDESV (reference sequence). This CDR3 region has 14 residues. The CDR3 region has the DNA TGTGCCAGCAGCCAGGTGGCGGCAGGCCGAGAGCAGTTCTTC. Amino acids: CASSQVAAGREQFF.

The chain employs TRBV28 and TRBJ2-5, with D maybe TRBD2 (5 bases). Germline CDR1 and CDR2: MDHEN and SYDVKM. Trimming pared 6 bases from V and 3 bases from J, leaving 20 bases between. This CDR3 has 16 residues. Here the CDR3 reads CASSSLLRAEEETQYF. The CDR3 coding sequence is TGTGCCAGCAGCTCCCTTTTGAGGGCCGAGGAAGAGACCCAGTACTTC. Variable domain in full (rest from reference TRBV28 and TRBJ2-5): DVKVTQSSRYLVKRTGEKVFLECVQDMDHENMFWYRQDPGLGLRLIYFSYDVKMKEKGDIPEGYSVSREKKERFSLILESASTNQTSMYLCASSSLLRAEEETQYFGPGTRLLVL.

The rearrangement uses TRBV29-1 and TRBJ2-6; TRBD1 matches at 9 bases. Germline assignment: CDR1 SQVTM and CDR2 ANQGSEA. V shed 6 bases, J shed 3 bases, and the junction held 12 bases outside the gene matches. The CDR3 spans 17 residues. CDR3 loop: CSVKIRDRVHGANVLTF. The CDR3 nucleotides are TGCAGCGTGAAGATCCGGGACAGGGTGCATGGGGCCAACGTCCTGACTTTC.

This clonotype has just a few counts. The CDR3: CASSHQVAEQYF. The CDR3 DNA is TGTGCCAGCAGTCACCAGGTGGCCGAGCAGTACTTC. The chain employs TRBV11-2 and TRBJ2-7; D is undetermined. This CDR3 is built from 12 residues. Trimming took 6 bases from V and 6 from J, leaving 12 bases between them. Germline V gives CDR1 SGHAT, CDR2 FQNNGV. The variable domain in full, completed from reference TRBV11-2 and TRBJ2-7, reads EAGVAQSPRYKIIEKRQSVAFWCNPISGHATLYWYQQILGQGPKLLIQFQNNGVVDDSQLPKDRFSAERLKGVDSTLKIQPAKLEDSAVYLCASSHQVAEQYFGPGTRLTVT.

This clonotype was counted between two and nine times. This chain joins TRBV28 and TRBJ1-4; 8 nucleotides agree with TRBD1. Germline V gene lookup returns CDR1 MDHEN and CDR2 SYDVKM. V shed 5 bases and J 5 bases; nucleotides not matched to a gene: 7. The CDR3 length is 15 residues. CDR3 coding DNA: TGTGCCAGCAGTCCGTGGACAGGGAAAAATGAAAAACTGTTTTTT. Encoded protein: CASSPWTGKNEKLFF.